One TCR beta chain is described in this entry. There is no known antigen for this receptor. The record has no base qualities; no much larger clone is one base away. Patients with autoimmune disease history or receiving systemic immunosuppression were excluded from the trial. Peripheral blood for TCR sequencing was collected from all dose cohorts at baseline, on cycle 4 day 1, and on cycle 7 day 1. The samples were taken from a phase I, first-in-human, multicenter, open-label dose-escalation trial of ivuxolimab. Adults with locally advanced or metastatic melanoma, renal cell carcinoma, hepatocellular carcinoma or head and neck squamous cell carcinoma were enrolled in the trial. Before TCR sequencing, CD4+ T cells and CD8+ T cells were sorted from peripheral blood as separate populations. These data come from a study of OX40 agonist ivuxolimab in advanced cancers. Concerning the study at large: Ivuxolimab, which targeted the costimulatory receptor OX40 (CD134), was an agonistic, fully human IgG2 monoclonal antibody. The paper reports the monotherapy dose-escalation portion (N of about 54 patients) of the phase I ivuxolimab trial. Of the roughly 53 patients in dose escalation, some 19 had hepatocellular carcinoma, about 15 had melanoma, 9 had renal cell carcinoma and 9 had head and neck cancer. The purpose of peripheral TCRbeta sequencing was to test whether ivuxolimab changed TCR sequence diversity and led to clonal T-cell expansion. In the dose-escalation cohort, around four fifths of patients were male, and the mean age was 60 years with a range of roughly 20 to 85. Intravenous ivuxolimab was administered to patients every 2 weeks at six dose levels: 0.01, 0.1, 0.3, 1.5, 3 and 10 mg/kg. Partial responses were achieved by three dose-escalation patients, of whom one had hepatocellular carcinoma and two had cutaneous melanoma. Prior anti-PD-1, anti-PD-L1 or anti-CTLA-4 therapy was permitted, and checkpoint inhibitors had been received by 40% to 50% of dose-escalation patients.

The investigation overall reported the following: Clonal expansion of both CD4+ and CD8+ blood T cells was observed from baseline to week 6 at doses 0.1 to 3.0 mg/kg. Antigen specificity was not determined for the clonally expanded peripheral T cells. In the 0.1-3.0 mg/kg groups, partial responders had among the lowest normalized peripheral clonal expansion, particularly in CD8+ T cells. After ivuxolimab, CD8+ T cells had more expanded clones than CD4+ T cells on average. Low levels of normalized T-cell clonal expansion were also shown by some nonresponding patients.

Genomic DNA was isolated from the sorted cells so that the TCRbeta CDR3 region could be sequenced. The immunoSEQ Assay was used for sequencing of TCRbeta CDR3 regions. TCRdb provides this immuneACCESS table in a form limited to in-frame rearrangements. Some clones are lacking; in checked studies, under half of them reflect an unresolved V gene, and why the rest are absent is not known. This sample comprises about 56,000 clones, around 82% of them detected only once. Less than 4.5% of the sample is taken by the ten largest. The CDR3 numbers 14 residues from cysteine through phenylalanine. Solely the CDR3 DNA is kept, with 42 bases framed from the first base. The junction carries 7 bases between V and J, which are trimmed by 0 bases and 4 bases respectively. CDR1 and CDR2 are drawn from the germline V gene (reference sequence): LNHNV, YYDKDF.

The material was CD4+ or CD8+ T cells sorted from blood, obtained in a trial of the OX40 agonist ivuxolimab. The chain links TRBV15 with TRBJ1-5; TRBD1 could be the D gene, as 5 bases match. This clonotype originated in an adult with an advanced solid tumor such as melanoma, head and neck, liver or kidney cancer. The CDR3: CATSRDGGNQPQHF. In nucleotides, the sequence is TGTGCCACCAGCAGAGATGGGGGTAATCAGCCCCAGCATTTT. Extended through the reference TRBV15 and TRBJ1-5 proteins, this CDR3 yields the full variable domain: DAMVIQNPRYQVTQFGKPVTLSCSQTLNHNVMYWYQQKSSQAPKLLFHYYDKDFNNEADTPDNFQSRRPNTSFCFLDIRSPGLGDTAMYLCATSRDGGNQPQHFGDGTRLSIL.